The next 4 T cell receptor beta chains were all read from a single sample in a study of T cell responses to AZD1222 COVID-19 vaccine. TCRdb keeps only in-frame clones here, not all; method: immunoSEQ multiplex PCR. The sample records roughly 130,000 clones, 75% to 90% being singletons. This specimen was peripheral blood, taken on day 0 of AZD1222 vaccination. The receptors stem from an adult in good health.

The chain has TRBV4-3 and TRBJ1-1; D is perhaps TRBD1 (5 bases). The germline gives CDR1 LGHNA, CDR2 YSLEER. CDR3 size: 13 residues. The V end lost 6 bases, the J end lost 7 bases, and 15 bases lay between the germline ends. CDR3 protein: CASSEGNRGEAFF. CDR3 nucleotides: TGCGCCAGCAGTGAGGGGAATCGTGGTGAAGCTTTCTTT.

The V and J genes are TRBV28 and TRBJ2-7; no reliable D call. Germline assignment: CDR1 MDHEN and CDR2 SYDVKM. This CDR3 is 13 amino acids long. Trimming took off 3 bases at V and 4 bases at J, with 10 bases between the two ends. CDR3 in amino acids: CASSFYPLYEQYF. The DNA of the CDR3 is TGTGCCAGCAGTTTTTACCCGCTTTACGAGCAGTACTTC.

This sequence joins TRBV5-1 and TRBJ2-1, with TRBD2 as a possible D gene (5 bases). Germline V CDR1 and CDR2: SGHRS, YFSETQ. With 1 base removed from V and 6 bases from J, the gap between germline ends came to 11 bases. The CDR3 extends over 14 amino acids. The chain's CDR3 is CASSLKPAANEQFF. Here the CDR3 DNA reads TGCGCCAGCAGCTTGAAACCAGCGGCCAATGAGCAGTTCTTC.

The chain uses TRBV3-1 (or the pseudogene TRBV3-2) and TRBJ2-1; the D is unclear. With 2 bases removed from V and 4 bases from J, the gap between germline ends came to 9 bases. Germline V CDR1 and CDR2: LGHDT, YNNKEL (reference sequence). The CDR3 spans 14 residues. As DNA, the CDR3 is TGTGCCAGCAGCCAATTCCCGCAATACAATGAGCAGTTCTTC. Its protein product is CASSQFPQYNEQFF.